This T cell receptor (beta chain) was sequenced for a study of cytomegalovirus exposure and HLA in healthy donors. The study's findings and limits: Altogether, some 170 TCR beta chains were recorded as cytomegalovirus-associated. Most of the TCR beta V segments (in an earlier analysis) were productive either about 87% or about 30% of the time. The likely explanation for a cluster of highly shared sequence variants was sequencing artifact.

V shed 7 bases and J 0 bases; nucleotides not matched to a gene: 8. The CDR3 is made up of 15 amino acids. Germline CDR1 and CDR2: MDHEN and SYDVKM. About this clone itself: Its matching antigen is unknown.

60 Vbeta and 13 Jbeta primers were used in PCR. Clones were read by immunoSEQ multiplex PCR, and TCRdb kept only the in-frame ones, dropping some. This table holds around 210,000 clones, 65% to 80% found once. The rearrangement joins TRBV28 to TRBJ2-7, with 8 bases matching TRBD1. The sequence came from a man aged 50-59 years in good health and CMV-seronegative. The sequenced sample consisted of PBMCs. CDR3: CASNSGGDISYEQYF. Here the CDR3 DNA reads TGTGCCAGCAATTCAGGGGGCGACATCTCCTACGAGCAGTACTTC.